The rows below give T cell receptor beta chains drawn from one sample of a study of Graves' ophthalmopathy and Graves' hyperthyroidism. Each CDR3 protein is one row after TCRdb ran MiXCR on the multiplex PCR reads. The repertoire holds 260,000 or so distinct CDR3 sequences, with 45% as singletons. Sequenced input: peripheral blood. The receptor set was obtained from an adult man with Graves' ophthalmopathy. The CDR3 runs from the conserved cysteine through the conserved F or W. D genes are given only for firm matches. Expanded clones are given a class, and other clones once, few, many or no size at all.

clone_size	j_call	d_call	cdr3_length	v_call	cdr3_aa	cdr3_nt
-	TRBJ2-7	TRBD2	16	TRBV25-1	CASSEGGLVSSYEQYF	TGTGCCAGCAGTGAAGGGGGACTAGTAAGCTCCTACGAGCAGTACTTC
-	TRBJ1-6	-	14	TRBV7-9	CASSFGQYNSPLHF	TGTGCCAGCAGCTTTGGGCAGTATAATTCACCCCTCCACTTT
few	TRBJ2-7	TRBD2	17	TRBV7-8	CASSPRGLAGVHYEQYF	TGTGCCAGCAGCCCCCGGGGACTAGCGGGAGTACACTACGAGCAGTACTTC
-	TRBJ1-1	-	11	TRBV29-1	CSVGDGSEAFF	TGCAGCGTTGGGGATGGCTCTGAAGCTTTCTTT
-	TRBJ2-7	TRBD1	13	TRBV5-6	CASSRVGTAEQYF	TGTGCCAGCAGCCGAGTTGGGACAGCCGAGCAGTACTTC
many	TRBJ1-4	-	14	TRBV2	CASSVVTGNEKLFF	TGTGCCAGCAGTGTGGTCACAGGGAATGAAAAACTGTTTTTT
-	TRBJ2-5	TRBD2	15	TRBV7-3	CASSFGTSGLETQYF	TGTGCCAGCAGCTTTGGGACTAGCGGACTAGAGACCCAGTACTTC
-	TRBJ1-6	TRBD1	16	TRBV12-3/TRBV12-4	CASRSPLDRESSPLHF	TGTGCCAGCAGATCCCCCCTTGACAGGGAAAGTTCACCCCTCCACTTT
-	TRBJ2-3	TRBD2	16	TRBV29-1	CSVEGPGLRGTDTQYF	TGCAGCGTTGAAGGACCGGGACTACGTGGCACAGATACGCAGTATTTT
few	TRBJ2-7	TRBD1	15	TRBV7-2	CASSTRQGPLYEQYF	TGTGCCAGCAGTACGAGACAGGGTCCCCTCTACGAGCAGTACTTC
-	TRBJ1-2	-	15	TRBV7-3	CASSPQGHGNYGYTF	TGTGCCAGCAGCCCTCAGGGTCACGGAAACTATGGCTACACCTTC
-	TRBJ2-2	-	17	TRBV5-1	CASSLAAGTPNTGELFF	TGCGCCAGCAGCTTGGCGGCAGGAACTCCGAACACCGGGGAGCTGTTTTTT
few	TRBJ2-2	TRBD1	14	TRBV12-3/TRBV12-4	CASSFAGGSGELFF	TGTGCCAGCAGTTTCGCAGGGGGCTCCGGGGAGCTGTTTTTT
-	TRBJ1-2	-	12	TRBV10-3	CAISSGNYGYTF	TGTGCCATTTCTAGCGGGAACTATGGCTACACCTTC
-	TRBJ2-5	-	14	TRBV7-9	CASSGRTDQETQYF	TGTGCCAGCAGCGGAAGAACAGACCAAGAGACCCAGTACTTC